Listed below are T cell receptor beta chains from one sample, sequenced in a study of blood T cell repertoires in COVID-19. Sequencing was performed with immunoSEQ multiplex PCR; in TCRdb, only in-frame clones are kept and a portion is missing. The sample contains 110,000 or so clones, under 80% of which appear only once. Sequenced sample: peripheral blood. The receptor source for this set is a man aged 45 to 65 with acute or convalescent COVID-19. CDR3s include the opening cysteine and the closing phenylalanine or tryptophan. The D gene is left open where the match is weak. Size tells how often a clone was seen (once, few, many) or the class of an expanded clone, and some rows leave it out.

v_call: TRBV29-1
j_call: TRBJ2-3
clone_size: once
d_call: TRBD2
cdr3_length: 15
cdr3_nt: TGCAGCGTTGAAACAGCGGGGGATAGCACAGATACGCAGTATTTT
cdr3_aa: CSVETAGDSTDTQYF

v_call: TRBV15
j_call: TRBJ2-5
clone_size: -
d_call: -
cdr3_length: 15
cdr3_nt: TGTGCCACCAGCAGAGAGAATCGGGAGCGGGAGACCCAGTACTTC
cdr3_aa: CATSRENRERETQYF

v_call: TRBV30
j_call: TRBJ2-3
clone_size: -
d_call: TRBD1
cdr3_length: 15
cdr3_nt: TGTGCCTGGAGTCCGGACAGGGGGCCTTTGGCTACGCAGTATTTT
cdr3_aa: CAWSPDRGPLATQYF

v_call: TRBV7-2
j_call: TRBJ2-7
clone_size: -
d_call: -
cdr3_length: 15
cdr3_nt: TGTGCCAGCAGCTTACTAAAACTGACTATCTACGAGCAGTACTTC
cdr3_aa: CASSLLKLTIYEQYF

v_call: TRBV11-2
j_call: TRBJ2-3
clone_size: -
d_call: TRBD1
cdr3_length: 16
cdr3_nt: TGTGCCAGCAGCTCTCCGGGACAGGGCTCCACAGATACGCAGTATTTT
cdr3_aa: CASSSPGQGSTDTQYF

v_call: TRBV5-6
j_call: TRBJ1-2
clone_size: -
d_call: -
cdr3_length: 15
cdr3_nt: TGTGCCAGCAGCTTATACAGGGTCAGGAACTATGGCTACACCTTC
cdr3_aa: CASSLYRVRNYGYTF

v_call: TRBV7-8
j_call: TRBJ2-7
clone_size: -
d_call: TRBD1
cdr3_length: 16
cdr3_nt: TGTGCCAGCAGCTTAGGAGGGGTACAGGGGGCGGGAGAGCAGTACTTC
cdr3_aa: CASSLGGVQGAGEQYF

v_call: TRBV9
j_call: TRBJ2-7
clone_size: -
d_call: TRBD2
cdr3_length: 12
cdr3_nt: TGTGCCAGCAGCCGGGGGGGCTACGAGCAGTACTTC
cdr3_aa: CASSRGGYEQYF

v_call: TRBV2
j_call: TRBJ2-7
clone_size: -
d_call: TRBD2
cdr3_length: 13
cdr3_nt: TGTGCCAGCAGTCGTTCTAGCGGCCACGAGCAGTACTTC
cdr3_aa: CASSRSSGHEQYF

v_call: TRBV19
j_call: TRBJ2-3
clone_size: -
d_call: TRBD1
cdr3_length: 14
cdr3_nt: TGTGCCAGTAGTATAAAGGGGGCCGGAGATACGCAGTATTTT
cdr3_aa: CASSIKGAGDTQYF

v_call: TRBV2
j_call: TRBJ1-6
clone_size: -
d_call: -
cdr3_length: 14
cdr3_nt: TGTGCCAGCAGCGCCAGGGTAGTTAATTCACCCCTCCACTTT
cdr3_aa: CASSARVVNSPLHF

v_call: TRBV5-4
j_call: TRBJ2-1
clone_size: -
d_call: TRBD2
cdr3_length: 16
cdr3_nt: TGTGCCAGCAGCCGTCCATCCGGGGGGGGTTTCAATGAGCAGTTCTTC
cdr3_aa: CASSRPSGGGFNEQFF

v_call: TRBV9
j_call: TRBJ1-5
clone_size: once
d_call: -
cdr3_length: 15
cdr3_nt: TGTGCCAGCAGCGTAACGGGGAATAGCAATCAGCCCCAGCATTTT
cdr3_aa: CASSVTGNSNQPQHF

v_call: TRBV7-9
j_call: TRBJ2-6
clone_size: -
d_call: TRBD1
cdr3_length: 18
cdr3_nt: TGTGCCAGCAGCTTAGGGGGACAGGGGGCGATTGGGGCCAACGTCCTGACTTTC
cdr3_aa: CASSLGGQGAIGANVLTF

v_call: TRBV2
j_call: TRBJ1-4
clone_size: -
d_call: TRBD1
cdr3_length: 15
cdr3_nt: TGTGCCAGCAGTGCCTACCGGGACAGGGGGTCGGGTTCGGCTTTT
cdr3_aa: CASSAYRDRGSGSAF

v_call: TRBV30
j_call: TRBJ2-2
clone_size: -
d_call: TRBD2
cdr3_length: 17
cdr3_nt: TGTGCCTGGAGTGTAAGGCTAGCGGGAGTAATCACCGGGGAGCTGTTTTTT
cdr3_aa: CAWSVRLAGVITGELFF

v_call: TRBV9
j_call: TRBJ1-1
clone_size: few
d_call: -
cdr3_length: 13
cdr3_nt: TGTGCCAGCAGCGTAGACGGGGGGACTGAAGCTTTCTTT
cdr3_aa: CASSVDGGTEAFF

v_call: TRBV2
j_call: TRBJ2-7
clone_size: -
d_call: -
cdr3_length: 15
cdr3_nt: TGTGCCAGCAGAGGAGCAAGCGGTTGGTCCTACGAGCAGTACTTC
cdr3_aa: CASRGASGWSYEQYF

v_call: TRBV7-6
j_call: TRBJ2-1
clone_size: -
d_call: TRBD2
cdr3_length: 15
cdr3_nt: TGTGCCAGCAGCCCTAGCGGGACCCCCTACAATGAGCAGTTCTTC
cdr3_aa: CASSPSGTPYNEQFF

v_call: TRBV10-3
j_call: TRBJ1-2
clone_size: -
d_call: -
cdr3_length: 15
cdr3_nt: TGTGCCATCTCCGAGGCTTTGGGGCGCATCTATGGCTACACCTTC
cdr3_aa: CAISEALGRIYGYTF

v_call: TRBV23-1
j_call: TRBJ1-5
clone_size: -
d_call: -
cdr3_length: 16
cdr3_nt: TGCGCCAGCAGTCAATCGAGGGGGGGGCCAAATCAGCCCCAGCATTTT
cdr3_aa: CASSQSRGGPNQPQHF

v_call: TRBV9
j_call: TRBJ1-2
clone_size: few
d_call: TRBD1
cdr3_length: 15
cdr3_nt: TGTGCCAGCAGCGTCCACGACAGGGGGAACTGGGGCTACACCTTC
cdr3_aa: CASSVHDRGNWGYTF

v_call: TRBV19
j_call: TRBJ2-1
clone_size: -
d_call: TRBD2
cdr3_length: 14
cdr3_nt: TGTGCCATTGGGGGCGGGGGGGCCAATGGAGAGCAGTTCTTC
cdr3_aa: CAIGGGGANGEQFF

v_call: TRBV5-1
j_call: TRBJ1-1
clone_size: -
d_call: -
cdr3_length: 13
cdr3_nt: TGCGCCAGCAGCTCATACGGGGGAACTGAAGCTTTCTTT
cdr3_aa: CASSSYGGTEAFF

v_call: TRBV6-5
j_call: TRBJ2-7
clone_size: few
d_call: TRBD1
cdr3_length: 12
cdr3_nt: TGTGCCTGTGGACAGGGTACCTACGAGCAGTACTTC
cdr3_aa: CACGQGTYEQYF

v_call: TRBV6-2/TRBV6-3
j_call: TRBJ2-1
clone_size: -
d_call: -
cdr3_length: 14
cdr3_nt: TGTGCCAGCAGCGACAGCAGCTCCTACAATGAGCAGTTCTTC
cdr3_aa: CASSDSSSYNEQFF

v_call: TRBV6-2/TRBV6-3
j_call: TRBJ2-7
clone_size: -
d_call: TRBD1
cdr3_length: 15
cdr3_nt: TGTGCCAGCAGTTACGGCGGGACAGGGGGCTGGGAGCAGTACTTC
cdr3_aa: CASSYGGTGGWEQYF

v_call: TRBV5-1
j_call: TRBJ1-3
clone_size: -
d_call: -
cdr3_length: 14
cdr3_nt: TGCGCCAGCAGCTTGGCAGGGGTAGGAAACACCATATATTTT
cdr3_aa: CASSLAGVGNTIYF

v_call: TRBV10-3
j_call: TRBJ2-3
clone_size: -
d_call: -
cdr3_length: 13
cdr3_nt: TGTGCCATCACCGCCCCTCGACTAGATACGCAGTATTTT
cdr3_aa: CAITAPRLDTQYF

v_call: TRBV4-1
j_call: TRBJ1-1
clone_size: -
d_call: -
cdr3_length: 16
cdr3_nt: TGCGCCAGCAGCCAAGCCACAATTGTCCAGAACACTGAAGCTTTCTTT
cdr3_aa: CASSQATIVQNTEAFF

v_call: TRBV5-6
j_call: TRBJ1-2
clone_size: -
d_call: -
cdr3_length: 13
cdr3_nt: TGTGCCAGCAGCTTACAGCCTTCGGATGGCTACACCTTC
cdr3_aa: CASSLQPSDGYTF

v_call: TRBV7-9
j_call: TRBJ1-2
clone_size: -
d_call: -
cdr3_length: 14
cdr3_nt: TGTGCCAGCAGCTTGGCAGGGGTTAACTATGGCTACACCTTC
cdr3_aa: CASSLAGVNYGYTF

v_call: TRBV7-9
j_call: TRBJ1-5
clone_size: -
d_call: -
cdr3_length: 15
cdr3_nt: TGTGCCAGCAGCTTATCCGATTCGGGCAATCAGCCCCAGCATTTT
cdr3_aa: CASSLSDSGNQPQHF

v_call: TRBV12-5
j_call: TRBJ2-1
clone_size: -
d_call: TRBD2
cdr3_length: 17
cdr3_nt: TGTGCTAGTGGTTTGGGACTAGCGGGGGGTTACTACAATGAGCAGTTCTTC
cdr3_aa: CASGLGLAGGYYNEQFF

v_call: TRBV24-1
j_call: TRBJ2-2
clone_size: few
d_call: TRBD2
cdr3_length: 19
cdr3_nt: TGTGCCACCAGTGACCCCCCGCTAGCGGGAGTCCGGGACACCGGGGAGCTGTTTTTT
cdr3_aa: CATSDPPLAGVRDTGELFF

v_call: TRBV6-5
j_call: TRBJ1-1
clone_size: -
d_call: -
cdr3_length: 15
cdr3_nt: TGTGCCAGCAGTTACAAGTCAGTGCCGAACACTGAAGCTTTCTTT
cdr3_aa: CASSYKSVPNTEAFF

v_call: TRBV28
j_call: TRBJ1-5
clone_size: -
d_call: -
cdr3_length: 14
cdr3_nt: TGTGCCAGCAGTTTACCCAATAGCAATCAGCCCCAGCATTTT
cdr3_aa: CASSLPNSNQPQHF

v_call: TRBV2
j_call: TRBJ1-2
clone_size: -
d_call: TRBD1
cdr3_length: 12
cdr3_nt: TGTGCCGGACAGGGGTCGGGAAGTGGCTACACCTTC
cdr3_aa: CAGQGSGSGYTF

v_call: TRBV9
j_call: TRBJ1-4
clone_size: -
d_call: -
cdr3_length: 14
cdr3_nt: TGTGCCAGCAGCGCGTGGGACACTGGGGAAAAACTGTTTTTT
cdr3_aa: CASSAWDTGEKLFF

v_call: TRBV19
j_call: TRBJ2-7
clone_size: -
d_call: TRBD1
cdr3_length: 14
cdr3_nt: TGTGCCAGTAAAACAGGGGCGGGCCCCTACGAGCAGTACTTC
cdr3_aa: CASKTGAGPYEQYF

v_call: TRBV5-1
j_call: TRBJ2-6
clone_size: -
d_call: TRBD2
cdr3_length: 16
cdr3_nt: TGCGCCAGCAGCCCGAGGACTAGTCCTGGGGCCAACGTCCTGACTTTC
cdr3_aa: CASSPRTSPGANVLTF

v_call: TRBV2
j_call: TRBJ2-1
clone_size: -
d_call: TRBD2
cdr3_length: 15
cdr3_nt: TGTGCCAGCAGCATTAGCGGGGGGGCCTCCAATGAGCAGTTCTTC
cdr3_aa: CASSISGGASNEQFF

v_call: TRBV7-3
j_call: TRBJ2-3
clone_size: -
d_call: TRBD2
cdr3_length: 16
cdr3_nt: TGTGCCAGCAGCTCCGGACTAGCGGGAGGCACAGATACGCAGTATTTT
cdr3_aa: CASSSGLAGGTDTQYF

v_call: TRBV9
j_call: TRBJ2-4
clone_size: -
d_call: -
cdr3_length: 16
cdr3_nt: TGTGCCAGCAGCGTAGATCAGAGGGCCGGGTCAAACATTCAGTACTTC
cdr3_aa: CASSVDQRAGSNIQYF

v_call: TRBV20-1
j_call: TRBJ2-1
clone_size: -
d_call: -
cdr3_length: 11
cdr3_nt: TGCAGTGCCCAACAGTACAATGAGCAGTTCTTC
cdr3_aa: CSAQQYNEQFF

v_call: TRBV29-1
j_call: TRBJ2-1
clone_size: -
d_call: -
cdr3_length: 14
cdr3_nt: TGCAGCGTTCTGTTTCGGCGGCCCTACAATGAGCAGTTCTTC
cdr3_aa: CSVLFRRPYNEQFF

v_call: TRBV5-5
j_call: TRBJ2-2
clone_size: once
d_call: -
cdr3_length: 16
cdr3_nt: TGTGCCAGCAGCCTAGCCGGGACTTCGAGGACCGGGGAGCTGTTTTTT
cdr3_aa: CASSLAGTSRTGELFF

v_call: TRBV7-8
j_call: TRBJ2-3
clone_size: -
d_call: TRBD2
cdr3_length: 15
cdr3_nt: TGTGCCAGCAGCCCTAGCGGGGGGGCTGGAGATACGCAGTATTTT
cdr3_aa: CASSPSGGAGDTQYF

v_call: TRBV27
j_call: TRBJ2-7
clone_size: -
d_call: TRBD2
cdr3_length: 14
cdr3_nt: TGTGCCAGCAGTTTCTCTGCGGGAGGGTACGAGCAGTACTTC
cdr3_aa: CASSFSAGGYEQYF

v_call: TRBV6-5
j_call: TRBJ1-2
clone_size: -
d_call: -
cdr3_length: 14
cdr3_nt: TGTGCCAGCAGCCCCCTCGGGGGGAACTATGGCTACACCTTC
cdr3_aa: CASSPLGGNYGYTF

v_call: TRBV29-1
j_call: TRBJ1-3
clone_size: few
d_call: -
cdr3_length: 15
cdr3_nt: TGCAGCGTTGACGGCGGGGGCCTCTCTGGAAACACCATATATTTT
cdr3_aa: CSVDGGGLSGNTIYF

v_call: TRBV3-1/TRBV3-2
j_call: TRBJ2-5
clone_size: -
d_call: -
cdr3_length: 15
cdr3_nt: TGTGCCAGCAGCCAAGAAAGAGGGGGTATGGAGACCCAGTACTTC
cdr3_aa: CASSQERGGMETQYF